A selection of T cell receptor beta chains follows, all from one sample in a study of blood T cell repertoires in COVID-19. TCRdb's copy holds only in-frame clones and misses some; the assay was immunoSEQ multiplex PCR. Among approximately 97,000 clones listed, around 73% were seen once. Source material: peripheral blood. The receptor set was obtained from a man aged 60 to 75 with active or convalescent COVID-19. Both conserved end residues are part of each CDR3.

CASSVDREGTEAFF	TRBV18	TRBJ1-1
CASSQGDRQSPNYGYTF	TRBV23-1	TRBJ1-2
CASSFTGGNTIYF	TRBV5-6	TRBJ1-3
CASSSPPSENRNTIYF	TRBV7-3	TRBJ1-3
CASSSLGGGGGYGYTF	TRBV7-2	TRBJ1-2
CASSEVIHREQFF	TRBV6-1	TRBJ2-1
CASSPPGRRTEAFF	TRBV18	TRBJ1-1
CASSPPQANTEAFF	TRBV4-1	TRBJ1-1
CASSLAAGTGYNEQFF	TRBV7-8	TRBJ2-1
CASSREPLNSPLHF	TRBV2	TRBJ1-6
CASSRVDRDNQPQHF	TRBV5-8	TRBJ1-5
CASSYFADRTNEQYF	TRBV5-6	TRBJ2-7
CATSDLWQGETQYF	TRBV24-1	TRBJ2-5
CASSVSRYPLHF	TRBV2	TRBJ1-6
CASTTKRGNTGELFF	TRBV27	TRBJ2-2
CASSPPGGQDEKLFF	TRBV18	TRBJ1-4
CASSLASRANEQFF	TRBV7-8	TRBJ2-1
CATSRDRREGLGKTQYF	TRBV15	TRBJ2-5
CASSQSTGGSVDTQYF	TRBV5-5	TRBJ2-3
CASSLETSGTVF	TRBV7-9	TRBJ2-1
CASSPPRQGRRAEAFF	TRBV7-2	TRBJ1-1
CASSPRPQGINQPQHF	TRBV7-2	TRBJ1-5
CASSSGWTSSYNEQFF	TRBV7-9	TRBJ2-1
CSVDLAGGEDTQYF	TRBV29-1	TRBJ2-3
CASSSGGWNTEAFF	TRBV6-5	TRBJ1-1
CASSLGQGNTEAFF	TRBV7-8	TRBJ1-1
CASSHSSGSYEQYF	TRBV3-1/TRBV3-2	TRBJ2-7